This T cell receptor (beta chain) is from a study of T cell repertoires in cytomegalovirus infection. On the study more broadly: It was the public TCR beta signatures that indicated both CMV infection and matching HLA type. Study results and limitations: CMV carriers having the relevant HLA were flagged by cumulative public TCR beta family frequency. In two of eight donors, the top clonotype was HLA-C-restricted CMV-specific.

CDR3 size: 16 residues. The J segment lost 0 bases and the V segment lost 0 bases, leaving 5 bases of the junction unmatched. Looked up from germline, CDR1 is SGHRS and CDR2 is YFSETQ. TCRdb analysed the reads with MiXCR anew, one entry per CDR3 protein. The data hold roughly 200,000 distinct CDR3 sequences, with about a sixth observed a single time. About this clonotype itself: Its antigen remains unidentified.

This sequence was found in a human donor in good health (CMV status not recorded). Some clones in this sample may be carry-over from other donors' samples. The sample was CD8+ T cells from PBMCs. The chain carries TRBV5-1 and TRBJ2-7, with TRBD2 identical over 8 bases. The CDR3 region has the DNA TGCGCCAGCAGCTTGGATGGGAGCGGGGGCTCCTACGAGCAGTACTTC. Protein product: CASSLDGSGGSYEQYF.